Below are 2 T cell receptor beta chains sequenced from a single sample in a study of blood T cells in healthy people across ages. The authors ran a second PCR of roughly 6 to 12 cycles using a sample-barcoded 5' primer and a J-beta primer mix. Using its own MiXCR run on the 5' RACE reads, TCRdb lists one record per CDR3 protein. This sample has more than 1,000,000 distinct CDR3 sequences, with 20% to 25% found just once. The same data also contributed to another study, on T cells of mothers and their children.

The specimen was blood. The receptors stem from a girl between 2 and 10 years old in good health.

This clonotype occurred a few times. DNA of the CDR3: TGTGCCAGCAGTTCCCTGGGGGATACGATGAACACTGAAGCTTTCTTT. It codes for CASSSLGDTMNTEAFF. The chain employs TRBV28 and TRBJ1-1, with D perhaps TRBD1 (5 bases). Germline V lookup: CDR1 MDHEN, CDR2 SYDVKM. The germline V and J ends were trimmed by 4 bases and 0 bases, with 15 bases remaining between them. This CDR3 is built from 16 residues. Full variable domain (rest looked up from reference TRBV28 and TRBJ1-1): DVKVTQSSRYLVKRTGEKVFLECVQDMDHENMFWYRQDPGLGLRLIYFSYDVKMKEKGDIPEGYSVSREKKERFSLILESASTNQTSMYLCASSSLGDTMNTEAFFGQGTRLTVV.

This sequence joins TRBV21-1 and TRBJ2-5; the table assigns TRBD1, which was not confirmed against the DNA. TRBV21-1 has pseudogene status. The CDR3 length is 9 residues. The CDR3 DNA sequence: TGTGCCAGCTGGGGGACAACGTACTTC. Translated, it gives CASWGTTYF.